The 14 T cell receptor beta chains below all came from one sample that was sequenced in a study of blood T cell repertoires in COVID-19. The data were produced by immunoSEQ multiplex PCR, yet TCRdb's version contains in-frame clones alone and is incomplete. The sample has about 170,000 clones; 80% to 90% are singletons. The sequenced sample was PBMCs or T cells enriched from blood (not recorded which). The origin of the receptors is a woman aged 45-65 years in a cohort exposed to, infected with or recovered from COVID-19 (not recorded which).

This sequence joins TRBV12-5 and TRBJ1-4; 9 bases line up with TRBD1. The ends lost 0 bases at V and 6 bases at J; junction bases unmatched: 8. The germline V gene has CDR1 LGHNT and CDR2 FRNRAP. The CDR3 covers 17 residues. CDR3 in amino acids: CASGLVNMDRGHEKLFF. CDR3 nucleotides: TGTGCTAGTGGTTTGGTAAATATGGACAGGGGCCATGAAAAACTGTTTTTT.

The chain links TRBV5-4 to TRBJ2-1; 14 bases match TRBD2. The V gene's germline CDR1 is SGHNT and CDR2 YYREEE (reference sequence). V lost 3 bases and J lost 10; bases outside the gene matches: 21. This CDR3 has 20 residues. The CDR3 DNA follows: TGTGCCAGCAGCTCCCCGGGACTAGCGGGAGATATTAAAAATTTAGGGGAGCAGTTCTTC. It codes for CASSSPGLAGDIKNLGEQFF.

The V gene is TRBV29-1, the J gene TRBJ2-3; 7 positions match TRBD1. The CDR3 has 14 residues. J was trimmed by 0 bases and V by 7 bases; bases with no gene match: 7. Germline CDR1 reads SQVTM; CDR2 reads ANQGSEA. The CDR3 nucleotides read TGCAGCGGAGGGGGCGCAGGTAGCACAGATACGCAGTATTTT. Translated, it gives CSGGGAGSTDTQYF.

V usage is TRBV14 and J usage is TRBJ1-2; 7 bases fit TRBD1. Unmatched junction bases numbered 2, after V lost 4 bases and J lost 3 bases. There are 13 residues in the CDR3. In germline, CDR1 is SGHDN, CDR2 FVKESK. Here the CDR3 reads CASSPGTDYGYTF. CDR3 DNA sequence: TGTGCCAGCAGCCCCGGGACAGACTATGGCTACACCTTC.

This sequence joins TRBV6-1 and TRBJ2-5; perhaps TRBD1 as D (5 bases). The CDR3 contains 14 residues. Trimming took 3 bases from V and 5 from J, leaving 13 bases between them. The V gene's germline CDR1 is MNHNS and CDR2 SASEGT. The CDR3 sequence is CASSEIQEEETQYF. CDR3 DNA: TGTGCCAGCAGTGAGATACAGGAAGAGGAGACCCAGTACTTC.

The chain links TRBV6-6 to TRBJ1-6, with 7 nucleotides matching TRBD1. Germline CDR1 and CDR2: MNHNY and SVGAGI (reference sequence). The CDR3 is made up of 15 amino acids. The V and J ends lost 2 bases and 7 bases, in that order; junction bases with no gene match: 5. CDR3 protein: CASSYRDSLNSPLHF. In DNA, the CDR3 is TGTGCCAGCAGTTACCGGGACAGCCTGAATTCACCCCTCCACTTT.

In the case of this clone: Other DNA sequences from this sample encode an identical CDR3 as well. The V and J genes are TRBV4-1 and TRBJ1-4; a possible D gene is TRBD1 (6 bases). The germline V and J ends were trimmed by 2 bases and 5 bases, with 21 bases remaining between them. Germline assignment: CDR1 MGHRA and CDR2 YSYEKL. The CDR3 is 18 residues long. The CDR3 DNA reads TGCGCCAGCAGCCAATGGGGGGGGCTGGGGGTGCTCAATGAAAAACTGTTTTTT. Amino acid sequence: CASSQWGGLGVLNEKLFF.

The chain carries TRBV30 and TRBJ2-3; 8 positions agree with TRBD1. Germline-derived CDR1 and CDR2 are GTSNPN and SVGIG (reference sequence). The CDR3 is made up of 15 amino acids. V lost 5 bases and J lost 4; bases outside the gene matches: 11. The CDR3 DNA is TGTGCCTGGCGACAATGGACAGGGCGGTCAGATACGCAGTATTTT. Translating it yields CAWRQWTGRSDTQYF.

The chain employs TRBV6-1 and TRBJ1-2, with a weak D call TRBD1 (6 bases). Deletions cut 1 base from V and 3 bases from J, with 12 bases between. The CDR3 covers 15 residues. Germline CDR1 reads MNHNS; CDR2 reads SASEGT. CDR3 coding DNA: TGTGCCAGCAGTGAAGGGACAGACGAGTACTATGGCTACACCTTC. Translating gives CASSEGTDEYYGYTF.

V gene TRBV5-1 combines with J gene TRBJ2-1; TRBD2 agrees at 7 bases. CDR3 length: 14 amino acids. Trimming removed 6 bases from V and 9 bases from J; junction bases left unmatched: 12. The V gene's germline CDR1 is SGHRS and CDR2 YFSETQ. DNA of the CDR3: TGCGCCAGCAATGGGGGGGACTTGGATGGTGAGCAGTTCTTC. This encodes CASNGGDLDGEQFF.

The rearrangement joins TRBV3-1 (or the pseudogene TRBV3-2) to TRBJ1-2, with 7 bases matching TRBD1. Germline CDR1 reads LGHDT; CDR2 reads YNNKEL (reference sequence). The CDR3 consists of 13 residues. Trimming removed 4 bases from V and 8 bases from J; junction bases left unmatched: 7. CDR3 nucleotides: TGTGCCAGCAGCCCACGGGAGGGGGCGGGCTACACCTTC. It specifies CASSPREGAGYTF.

This chain joins TRBV2 and TRBJ2-1; 11 bases are shared with TRBD2. This CDR3 has 15 amino acids. Germline CDR1 and CDR2: SNHLY and FYNNEI. The trim removed 5 bases at V and 4 bases at J, leaving 4 bases unmatched. The CDR3 is CASSQTSGIYNEQFF. CDR3 in DNA: TGTGCCAGCAGTCAGACTAGCGGGATATACAATGAGCAGTTCTTC.

The chain links TRBV6-2 or TRBV6-3 to TRBJ2-7; 9 bases align to TRBD1. Germline values: CDR1 MNHEY, CDR2 SVGEGT. Trimming cost V 1 base and J 4 bases; bases outside gene matches: 5. This CDR3 contains 15 residues. The CDR3 loop reads CASSYYSGTGYEQYF. The CDR3 region has the DNA TGTGCCAGCAGTTACTATTCCGGGACAGGGTACGAGCAGTACTTC.

V usage is TRBV2 and J usage is TRBJ2-7; D unclear. CDR1 is SNHLY, CDR2 FYNNEI, per germline. This CDR3 spans 10 amino acids. V lost 7 bases to trimming and J lost 3 bases, with 4 bases between them. CDR3 residues: CASTYYEQYF. DNA for the CDR3: TGTGCCAGCACCTACTACGAGCAGTACTTC.